The 30 T cell receptor beta chains listed next were all sequenced from one sample in a study of shared clonotypes between healthy human individuals. The method was immunoSEQ multiplex PCR; TCRdb's version includes in-frame clones alone and lacks a portion of them. The sample gives around 640,000 clones, approximately 96% of which show up once; around 0.1% is in the top ten. Naive CD8 cells, CD45RO-negative and positively selected for CCR7, excluded terminally differentiated effector memory CD45RA+ cells. Source material: naive CD8+ T cells sorted from blood. Every receptor here comes from a woman in her twenties or thirties in good health.

The chain uses TRBV10-3 and TRBJ2-3; D may match TRBD1 or TRBD2 (6 bases each). Germline CDR1 reads ENHRY; CDR2 reads SYGVKD. The CDR3 extends over 14 amino acids. Trimming cost V 2 bases and J 5 bases, with 11 bases left between them. In DNA, the CDR3 is TGTGCCATCAGTGAGCTGGGGGGCGGAGATACGCAGTATTTT. This sequence encodes CAISELGGGDTQYF.

CDR3 DNA: TGTGCCAGCAGCACCCCCGGGACTAGCGGGAGGGCCAGGGACAATGAGCAGTTCTTC. Protein product: CASSTPGTSGRARDNEQFF. The chain recombines TRBV9 with TRBJ2-1, with 16 bases matching TRBD2. The CDR3 has 19 amino acids. CDR1 is SGDLS and CDR2 is YYNGEE in the germline V gene. Trimming at V came to 4 bases and at J to 5 bases, leaving 12 bases not matched to a gene.

V usage is TRBV4-1 and J usage is TRBJ2-3; 9 bases are a match to TRBD2. The CDR3 is made up of 17 amino acids. Losses at the gene ends were 0 bases for V and 2 bases for J; bases not matched to a gene: 6. Germline V gene lookup returns CDR1 MGHRA and CDR2 YSYEKL. The CDR3 DNA reads TGCGCCAGCAGCCAAGAGGGACGCGGGAGGGCCACAGATACGCAGTATTTT. It codes for CASSQEGRGRATDTQYF.

V and J are TRBV7-2 and TRBJ2-2; 13 bases agree with TRBD2. From germline, CDR1 is SGHTA and CDR2 FQGNSA. With V trimmed by 5 bases and J by 6 bases, 9 bases remained unmatched. The CDR3 loop spans 17 amino acids. This CDR3 is CASSITGLAGESGELFF. The DNA of the CDR3 is TGTGCCAGCAGCATCACCGGACTAGCGGGAGAGTCCGGGGAGCTGTTTTTT.

The chain uses TRBV2 and TRBJ2-3, with TRBD2 matching 7 bases. CDR1 and CDR2 (germline): SNHLY, FYNNEI. V lost 2 bases, J lost 2 bases, and 4 bases stayed unmatched. CDR3 size: 15 residues. The CDR3 bases are TGTGCCAGCAGTGAATTGCGGGGGAACACAGATACGCAGTATTTT. Translating it yields CASSELRGNTDTQYF.

The V gene is TRBV29-1, the J gene TRBJ2-5, with TRBD2 matching over 11 bases. Trimming at V came to 4 bases and at J to 3 bases, leaving 10 bases not matched to a gene. CDR3 size: 16 residues. Germline CDR1 is SQVTM and CDR2 is ANQGSEA. The CDR3 reads CSVVSETSGRKETQYF. In nucleotides, the CDR3 is TGCAGCGTTGTGTCCGAAACTAGCGGGAGAAAAGAGACCCAGTACTTC.

The chain links TRBV5-4 to TRBJ2-1, with 7 bases that match TRBD2. The V and J ends lost 5 bases and 8 bases, in that order; junction bases with no gene match: 13. The CDR3 extends over 15 amino acids. Germline assignment: CDR1 SGHNT and CDR2 YYREEE (reference sequence). CDR3 bases: TGTGCCAGCAGACTCTGGGGAGGGCCCCCGCATGAGCAGTTCTTC. It codes for CASRLWGGPPHEQFF. Looking up the rest from reference TRBV5-4 and TRBJ2-1 gives the full variable domain: ETGVTQSPTHLIKTRGQQVTLRCSSQSGHNTVSWYQQALGQGPQFIFQYYREEENGRGNFPPRFSGLQFPNYSSELNVNALELDDSALYLCASRLWGGPPHEQFFGPGTRLTVL.

The chain carries TRBV28 and TRBJ1-2; no firm D call. Trimming removed 2 bases at V and 8 bases at J, with 15 bases between. The CDR3 sequence is 14 residues long. The germline V gene has CDR1 MDHEN and CDR2 SYDVKM. Written as DNA, the CDR3 is TGTGCCAGCAGTTTAAAAGTGGGCGCGGAAGGCTACACCTTC. It yields the protein CASSLKVGAEGYTF.

The CDR3 loop reads CASSDSGGDTGELFF. The CDR3 nucleotides are TGCGCCAGCAGTGATTCGGGGGGCGACACCGGGGAGCTGTTTTTT. The chain combines TRBV10-1 with TRBJ2-2; tentative D call: TRBD2 (7 bases). This CDR3 contains 15 residues. The V end was cut by 3 bases, the J end by 3 bases, with 11 bases between. From germline, CDR1 is WNHNN and CDR2 SYGVQD (reference sequence).

The chain couples TRBV7-6 to TRBJ2-1; the D gene is possibly TRBD1 (5 bases). The CDR3 extends over 16 amino acids. V lost 1 base and J lost 7, with 17 bases in between. Germline V gene lookup returns CDR1 SGHVS and CDR2 FNYEAQ. CDR3 in DNA: TGTGCCAGCAGCTTAGTTTTAAGGGGCTCCGGAAATGAGCAGTTCTTC. This translates into CASSLVLRGSGNEQFF.

Notes on this clone: Mismatch with germline at one junction end may stem from a read error. The chain carries TRBV7-8 and TRBJ2-1, with D possibly matching TRBD2 (6 bases). CDR1 is SGHVS and CDR2 is FQNEAQ in the germline V gene. The length of the CDR3 is 14 residues. The CDR3 nucleotides are TGTGCCAGCAGCATAGCGGCCTCCTACAATGAGCAGTTCTTC. It is translated as CASSIAASYNEQFF.

This chain connects TRBV9 to TRBJ1-1; a possible D gene is TRBD1 (5 bases). This CDR3 has 14 amino acids. Germline V gene lookup returns CDR1 SGDLS and CDR2 YYNGEE. V lost 3 bases to trimming and J lost 4 bases, with 13 bases between them. The CDR3 is CASSGDLGGTEAFF. The DNA of the CDR3 is TGTGCCAGCAGCGGGGACCTCGGGGGCACTGAAGCTTTCTTT.

The CDR3 DNA sequence: TGTGCCAGTAGTGCACAAGGACTAGTGGGTACAGATACGCAGTATTTT. This encodes CASSAQGLVGTDTQYF. This rearrangement joins TRBV19 to TRBJ2-3; 7 bases are shared with TRBD2. The J segment lost 3 bases and the V segment lost 5 bases, leaving 11 bases of the junction unmatched. CDR3 length: 16 amino acids. CDR1 and CDR2 (germline): LNHDA, SQIVND (reference sequence).

The chain employs TRBV27 and TRBJ1-6; maybe TRBD1 (6 bases). The CDR3 is 13 amino acids. CDR1 is MNHEY, CDR2 SMNVEV, per germline (reference sequence). Trimming pared 5 bases from V and 6 bases from J, leaving 8 bases between. The CDR3: CASSTGINSPLHF. The DNA of the CDR3 is TGTGCCAGCAGTACAGGGATTAATTCACCCCTCCACTTT.

The chain recombines TRBV27 with TRBJ1-5, with D tentatively TRBD1 (6 bases). CDR1 and CDR2 (germline): MNHEY, SMNVEV (reference sequence). Trimming took off 6 bases at V and 2 bases at J, with 11 bases between the two ends. The CDR3 covers 14 residues. The CDR3 sequence: CASSRGSRNQPQHF. The CDR3 DNA follows: TGTGCCAGCAGCAGGGGTTCTCGCAATCAGCCCCAGCATTTT.

The V and J genes are TRBV4-1 and TRBJ1-2, with TRBD1 as a possible D gene (5 bases). Trimming shortened V by 3 bases and J by 2 bases, and 13 bases separated the two germline ends. CDR3 length: 15 amino acids. Germline assignment: CDR1 MGHRA and CDR2 YSYEKL. CDR3 loop: CASSHSNAGNYGYTF. The CDR3 bases are TGCGCCAGCAGCCACTCTAATGCAGGGAACTATGGCTACACCTTC.

The V and J genes are TRBV5-1 and TRBJ2-7; 15 bases match TRBD2. This CDR3 contains 17 residues. CDR1 SGHRS and CDR2 YFSETQ come from the germline V gene. The trim removed 4 bases at V and 3 bases at J, leaving 8 bases unmatched. The CDR3: CASSPGLAGGPGYEQYF. CDR3 DNA sequence: TGCGCCAGCAGCCCAGGACTAGCGGGAGGGCCGGGCTACGAGCAGTACTTC. The full variable domain, with the rest looked up from reference TRBV5-1 and TRBJ2-7, is KAGVTQTPRYLIKTRGQQVTLSCSPISGHRSVSWYQQTPGQGLQFLFEYFSETQRNKGNFPGRFSGRQFSNSRSEMNVSTLELGDSALYLCASSPGLAGGPGYEQYFGPGTRLTVT.

The J gene is TRBJ1-6, the V gene TRBV27; no reliable D call. The V gene's germline CDR1 is MNHEY and CDR2 SMNVEV (reference sequence). There are 14 residues in the CDR3. Trimming shortened V by 2 bases and J by 7 bases, and 9 bases separated the two germline ends. DNA of the CDR3: TGTGCCAGCAGTTTAACCGGGCCAAATTCACCCCTCCACTTT. It is translated as CASSLTGPNSPLHF.

This chain joins TRBV23-1 and TRBJ2-7, with a tentative D call TRBD1 (6 bases). TRBV23-1 is sorted into the ORF group, with uncertain function. V gave up 4 bases and J gave up 3 bases, with 16 bases separating them. This CDR3 is built from 15 residues. In DNA, the CDR3 is TGCGCCAGCAGTCTCCACCCGGGACACAGCTACGAGCAGTACTTC. Encoded protein: CASSLHPGHSYEQYF.

This chain uses TRBV7-9 with TRBJ1-5; D remains ambiguous. The CDR3 consists of 16 residues. CDR1 is SEHNR, CDR2 FQNEAQ, per germline (reference sequence). V gave up 1 base and J gave up 1 base, with 11 bases separating them. CDR3 sequence reads: CASSLEGFGSNQPQHF. CDR3 nucleotide sequence: TGTGCCAGCAGCTTAGAAGGATTTGGGAGCAATCAGCCCCAGCATTTT.

The V gene is TRBV29-1, the J gene TRBJ2-3; TRBD1 matches 9 bases. This CDR3 comprises 13 residues. Germline loops: CDR1 SQVTM, CDR2 ANQGSEA. J was trimmed by 4 bases and V by 6 bases; bases with no gene match: 5. This CDR3 is CSVDRGGADTQYF. CDR3 coding DNA: TGCAGCGTCGACAGGGGGGGGGCAGATACGCAGTATTTT.

This sequence joins TRBV9 and TRBJ1-1; tentatively, D is TRBD1 (6 bases). The V end was cut by 5 bases, the J end by 3 bases, with 23 bases between. The CDR3 is 17 residues long. CDR1 is SGDLS, CDR2 YYNGEE, per germline. Written as DNA, the CDR3 is TGTGCCAGCAGAGACAACAGGGAGGGTCTGCCGGACACTGAAGCTTTCTTT. Translation: CASRDNREGLPDTEAFF.

The chain uses TRBV7-9 and TRBJ1-2; the D is unclear. V lost 2 bases and J 5 bases, leaving 15 bases between the germline ends. This CDR3 has 15 residues. CDR1 is SEHNR, CDR2 FQNEAQ, per germline (reference sequence). CDR3 DNA: TGTGCCAGCAGCTTAACTGGGTCAGAGAGTTATGGCTACACCTTC. This translates into CASSLTGSESYGYTF.

The chain employs TRBV18 and TRBJ2-3; D ambiguous. Trimming pared 2 bases from V and 5 bases from J, leaving 8 bases between. The CDR3 extends over 13 amino acids. Per germline, CDR1 KGHSH and CDR2 LQKENI. CDR3 sequence reads: CASSPSNEDTQYF. The CDR3 DNA reads as TGTGCCAGCTCACCAAGTAATGAAGATACGCAGTATTTT.

Note on this clone: Additional DNA sequences in this sample encode the identical CDR3. J is TRBJ2-5 and V is TRBV7-9; D remains unclear. This CDR3 has 11 residues. Trimming left V 1 base short and J 5 bases short, with 2 bases between. CDR1 and CDR2 from the germline V gene are SEHNR and FQNEAQ (reference sequence). CDR3: CASSLVETQYF. The CDR3 DNA follows: TGTGCCAGCAGCTTAGTGGAGACCCAGTACTTC.

The chain combines TRBV28 with TRBJ1-1; no definite D call. Germline V gene lookup returns CDR1 MDHEN and CDR2 SYDVKM. The length of the CDR3 is 13 residues. V lost 8 bases, J lost 1 base, and 11 bases lay in between. CDR3 amino acids: CASVKDPNTEAFF. The CDR3 DNA follows: TGTGCCAGCGTCAAGGACCCGAACACTGAAGCTTTCTTT.

This rearrangement joins TRBV7-9 to TRBJ2-1; D not resolved. This CDR3 has 14 amino acids. The germline CDR1 and CDR2 sequences are SEHNR and FQNEAQ (reference sequence). V gave up 5 bases and J gave up 4 bases, with 12 bases separating them. CDR3 in amino acids: CASSPSEKYNEQFF. As DNA, the CDR3 is TGTGCCAGCAGCCCGTCTGAGAAATACAATGAGCAGTTCTTC.

V gene TRBV19 combines with J gene TRBJ2-7; D is undetermined. Deletions cut 3 bases from V and 2 bases from J, with 8 bases between. In germline, CDR1 is LNHDA, CDR2 SQIVND (reference sequence). The CDR3 contains 13 residues. CDR3 protein: CASSIGSTYEQYF. The CDR3 DNA is TGTGCCAGTAGTATTGGAAGTACCTACGAGCAGTACTTC.

The chain recombines TRBV2 with TRBJ1-5; a weak D match, TRBD1 (5 bases). CDR3 length: 14 amino acids. CDR1 and CDR2 (germline): SNHLY, FYNNEI. V lost 6 bases, J lost 4 bases, and 13 bases lay in between. This CDR3 reads CASSQPQGNQPQHF. DNA for the CDR3: TGTGCCAGCAGCCAACCCCAGGGAAATCAGCCCCAGCATTTT.

This clone was seen only once. The gene calls are TRBV6-5 and TRBJ1-1; D is undetermined. The germline V gene has CDR1 MNHEY and CDR2 SVGAGI. The CDR3 contains 14 residues. V was pared by 7 bases and J by 1 base, with 13 bases between. The CDR3 reads CASKRQESNTEAFF. The DNA for the CDR3 is TGTGCCAGCAAAAGACAAGAGTCGAACACTGAAGCTTTCTTT.